The T cell receptor beta chain under discussion was sequenced for a study of OX40 agonist ivuxolimab in advanced cancers. About the research overall: Antecedent anti-PD-1, anti-PD-L1 or anti-CTLA-4 therapy was permissible, with 40% having received some. Study-level points and caveats: Blood T cells, both CD4+ and CD8+, expanded clonally by week 6 at 0.1 to 3.0 mg/kg. At 0.1-3.0 mg/kg, partial responders had clonal expansion among the lowest observed. The antigen specificity of the peripheral T cells (those that were expanded) was not determined.

Data came from immunoSEQ multiplex PCR; TCRdb stores just in-frame clones and leaves some out. This sample has about 30,000 clones, with approximately 81% found just once. V was trimmed by 4 bases and J by 0 bases, leaving 4 bases between them. Germline CDR1 GTSNPN, CDR2 SVGIG (reference sequence). This CDR3 region has 12 residues. Points on this clone: The antigen is undetermined.

This sequence was found in an adult with an advanced solid tumor such as melanoma, head and neck, liver or kidney cancer. The sample consisted of CD4+ or CD8+ T cells sorted from blood, taken in a trial of the OX40 agonist ivuxolimab. This rearrangement joins TRBV30 to TRBJ1-3, with D unclear. The CDR3, as DNA: TGTGCCTGGAAGGGCTCTGGAAACACCATATATTTT. Translation: CAWKGSGNTIYF.